Listed here are 19 T cell receptor beta chains from one sample, sequenced in a study of blood T cell repertoires in COVID-19. The protocol was immunoSEQ multiplex PCR, while the TCRdb copy is restricted to in-frame clones and leaves out a portion. Of some 200,000 clones listed, about 81% are singletons. The material sequenced was peripheral blood. The source is a man aged 25-45 years with active or convalescent COVID-19.

V and J are TRBV9 and TRBJ2-1; D is perhaps TRBD1 (8 bases). Deletions cut 1 base from V and 5 bases from J, with 19 bases between. This CDR3 has 17 residues. Germline CDR1 and CDR2: SGDLS and YYNGEE. The CDR3 here is CASSVSTDRGGDNEQFF. The DNA for the CDR3 is TGTGCCAGCAGCGTATCGACAGACAGGGGAGGGGACAATGAGCAGTTCTTC.

The chain employs TRBV9 and TRBJ1-3, with 11 bases fitting TRBD1. Germline values: CDR1 SGDLS, CDR2 YYNGEE. The CDR3 totals 14 residues. V shed 3 bases, J shed 8 bases, and the junction held 4 bases outside the gene matches. In DNA, the CDR3 is TGTGCCAGCAGCGCCCGGGACAGGGGGGACACCATATATTTT. The encoded protein is CASSARDRGDTIYF.

The gene calls are TRBV7-3 and TRBJ2-5; a possible D gene is TRBD1 (6 bases). The length of the CDR3 is 14 residues. V was pared by 2 bases and J by 7 bases, with 14 bases between. Germline V CDR1 and CDR2: SGHTA, FQGTGA. CDR3 loop: CASSLDRLSRTQYF. Written as DNA, the CDR3 is TGTGCCAGCAGCTTAGACAGGCTCAGCAGGACCCAGTACTTC. Full variable domain (remainder filled in from reference TRBV7-3 and TRBJ2-5): GAGVSQTPSNKVTEKGKYVELRCDPISGHTALYWYRQSLGQGPEFLIYFQGTGAADDSGLPNDRFFAVRPEGSVSTLKIQRTERGDSAVYLCASSLDRLSRTQYFGPGTRLLVL.

The rearrangement uses TRBV11-1 and TRBJ2-2; possible D gene TRBD2, 6 bases. The V end was cut by 6 bases, the J end by 2 bases, with 10 bases between. The CDR3 spans 14 residues. The germline V gene encodes CDR1 SGHAT and CDR2 FQDESV (reference sequence). The CDR3 sequence: CASSSEGNTGELFF. DNA of the CDR3: TGTGCCAGCAGTTCGGAGGGAAACACCGGGGAGCTGTTTTTT.

The V gene is TRBV9, the J gene TRBJ2-4; D gene unclear. Deletions cut 4 bases from V and 4 bases from J, with 9 bases between. The CDR3 has 13 amino acids. CDR1 is SGDLS and CDR2 is YYNGEE in the germline V gene. The CDR3 region is CASSPYPKNIQYF. Written as DNA, the CDR3 is TGTGCCAGCAGCCCCTACCCTAAAAACATTCAGTACTTC.

This chain connects TRBV28 to TRBJ1-1; possibly TRBD1 for D (5 bases). The CDR3 runs to 16 residues. Trimming cost V 3 bases and J 6 bases, with 20 bases left between them. The V gene's germline CDR1 is MDHEN and CDR2 SYDVKM. CDR3 protein: CASSLVGQFGNSEAFF. CDR3 in DNA: TGTGCCAGCAGTTTGGTCGGACAATTTGGTAATTCTGAAGCTTTCTTT. Using reference TRBV28 and TRBJ1-1 for the parts outside the CDR3, the full variable domain is DVKVTQSSRYLVKRTGEKVFLECVQDMDHENMFWYRQDPGLGLRLIYFSYDVKMKEKGDIPEGYSVSREKKERFSLILESASTNQTSMYLCASSLVGQFGNSEAFFGQGTRLTVV.

The DNA of the CDR3 is TGTGCCAGCAGTTCTCCTCTGGTGGCGGCCAGTGAGCAGTTCTTC. Translation gives CASSSPLVAASEQFF. The V gene is TRBV27, the J gene TRBJ2-1, with no clear D. V dropped 4 bases and J dropped 9 bases, with 19 bases sitting between them. The germline V gene encodes CDR1 MNHEY and CDR2 SMNVEV (reference sequence). The CDR3 extends over 15 amino acids.

The chain uses TRBV14 and TRBJ2-3; 8 nucleotides align to TRBD2. CDR3 length: 16 residues. Looked up from germline, CDR1 is SGHDN and CDR2 is FVKESK. With 0 bases clipped from V and 2 bases from J, the junction kept 4 bases outside the gene matches. CDR3 in DNA: TGTGCCAGCAGCCAAGAGGGGACTAGAGACACAGATACGCAGTATTTT. It translates to CASSQEGTRDTDTQYF.

The chain carries TRBV19 and TRBJ2-2; a weak D match, TRBD1 (6 bases). CDR1 LNHDA and CDR2 SQIVND come from the germline V gene (reference sequence). Trimming cost V 5 bases and J 6 bases, with 13 bases left between them. The length of the CDR3 is 14 residues. The CDR3 nucleotides are TGTGCCAGTAGTCCACAGGGCCGGGCCGGGGAGCTGTTTTTT. Translation: CASSPQGRAGELFF.

The chain employs TRBV6-5 and TRBJ1-3; 7 bases match TRBD1. This CDR3 is built from 14 residues. Germline CDR1 MNHEY, CDR2 SVGAGI. V shed 10 bases, J shed 0 bases, and the junction held 6 bases outside the gene matches. The CDR3 bases are TGTGCCATCCTTAGGGACAGCTCTGGAAACACCATATATTTT. This codes for CAILRDSSGNTIYF.

V usage is TRBV27 and J usage is TRBJ2-1; 10 bases match TRBD2. Losses at the gene ends were 6 bases for V and 5 bases for J; bases not matched to a gene: 22. The germline gives CDR1 MNHEY, CDR2 SMNVEV (reference sequence). The CDR3 covers 20 residues. CDR3 coding DNA: TGTGCCAGCAGCACCGGTTGGGGGGTACACGTAGCGGGGGGAAACAATGAGCAGTTCTTC. This sequence encodes CASSTGWGVHVAGGNNEQFF.

This clone showed up just a few times. This chain connects TRBV18 to TRBJ2-5; tentative D call: TRBD2 (6 bases). CDR1 and CDR2 (germline): KGHSH, LQKENI. Trimming removed 2 bases from V and 2 bases from J, with 12 bases in between. CDR3 length equals 15 residues. The CDR3 DNA sequence: TGTGCCAGCTCACCAATGACTAGTCCGCAAGAGACCCAGTACTTC. Translation gives CASSPMTSPQETQYF.

The CDR3 region is CASSLGTGGRQPQHF. The CDR3 coding sequence is TGTGCCAGCAGTTTGGGGACAGGGGGTAGGCAGCCCCAGCATTTT. The rearrangement links TRBV28 to TRBJ1-5, with TRBD1 matching over 11 bases. CDR1 and CDR2 (germline): MDHEN, SYDVKM. This CDR3 region has 15 residues. The trim removed 3 bases at V and 7 bases at J, leaving 5 bases unmatched.

CDR3 DNA sequence: TGTGCCAGCAGACCGACTAGCGGGAGCACAGATACGCAGTATTTT. Translated: CASRPTSGSTDTQYF. The chain links TRBV7-8 to TRBJ2-3; 10 positions match TRBD2. CDR3 length: 15 residues. The J segment lost 0 bases and the V segment lost 6 bases, leaving 3 bases of the junction unmatched. Germline loops: CDR1 SGHVS, CDR2 FQNEAQ.

The V call is TRBV5-1, the J call TRBJ1-6; 7 bases line up with TRBD1. The CDR3 contains 15 residues. The V gene's germline CDR1 is SGHRS and CDR2 YFSETQ. V lost 4 bases and J lost 9; bases outside the gene matches: 10. The CDR3 sequence is CASSIGQVTGSPLHF. The CDR3 DNA reads TGCGCCAGCAGCATAGGACAGGTGACGGGTTCACCCCTCCACTTT.

CDR3 sequence: CATSGGQSSYEQYF. Written as DNA, the CDR3 is TGTGCCACCAGTGGCGGACAGAGCTCCTACGAGCAGTACTTC. The V and J genes are TRBV24-1 and TRBJ2-7, with D maybe TRBD1 (6 bases). Germline CDR1 is KGHDR and CDR2 is SFDVKD. The CDR3 contains 14 residues. The V gene lost 5 bases and the J gene lost 0 bases, with 10 bases spanning the gap.

This chain uses TRBV11-2 with TRBJ2-7; TRBD2 matches at 10 bases. V lost 4 bases and J lost 2; bases outside the gene matches: 5. Germline loops: CDR1 SGHAT, CDR2 FQNNGV. The CDR3 has 15 amino acids. CDR3 amino acids: CASSSPSGRAYEQYF. CDR3 nucleotides: TGTGCCAGCAGCTCCCCGAGCGGGAGGGCCTACGAGCAGTACTTC.

The chain carries TRBV14 and TRBJ1-2; unclear D gene. The CDR3 covers 13 residues. Germline V CDR1 and CDR2: SGHDN, FVKESK. V was cut by 3 bases and J by 2 bases, with 7 bases left in between. CDR3 bases: TGTGCCAGCAGCCAGGCGGCCAACTATGGCTACACCTTC. This gives the protein CASSQAANYGYTF. Using reference TRBV14 and TRBJ1-2 for the parts outside the CDR3, the full variable domain is EAGVTQFPSHSVIEKGQTVTLRCDPISGHDNLYWYRRVMGKEIKFLLHFVKESKQDESGMPNNRFLAERTGGTYSTLKVQPAELEDSGVYFCASSQAANYGYTFGSGTRLTVV.

The rearrangement links TRBV6-5 to TRBJ2-5; D gene ambiguous. In germline, CDR1 is MNHEY, CDR2 SVGAGI. This CDR3 is 15 amino acids long. Trimming shortened V by 0 bases and J by 5 bases, and 13 bases separated the two germline ends. The CDR3 is CASSYSGRLTETQYF. In DNA form, the CDR3 reads TGTGCCAGCAGTTACTCCGGCAGGTTAACCGAGACCCAGTACTTC.